The present entry profiles one TCR beta chain with its context. V lost 11 bases and J 7 bases, leaving 20 bases between the germline ends. Germline V lookup: CDR1 LNHDA, CDR2 SQIVND (reference sequence). This CDR3 has 13 residues. This record comes from a study of blood T cell repertoires in COVID-19. Libraries were prepared by immunoSEQ multiplex PCR; TCRdb keeps only in-frame clonotypes and omits some of them. The sample holds around 250,000 clones; about nine tenths are singletons and the top ten take 0.95% to 1.5%. Sequencing was carried out using PBMCs or T cells enriched from blood (not recorded which). The TCR originated in a human donor in a cohort exposed to, infected with or recovered from COVID-19 (not recorded which). The donor label of this sample is uncertain. V is TRBV19 and J is TRBJ1-2; D ambiguous. CDR3: CASKRVLAPGYTF. The CDR3 DNA reads TGTGCCTCAAAGAGGGTTCTGGCACCTGGCTACACCTTC.